These 18 T cell receptor beta chains share one sample of origin, sequenced in a study of T cell repertoires in cytomegalovirus infection. TCRdb re-analysed the reads in MiXCR, keeping a single row per CDR3 protein. The sample has 600,000 to 800,000 distinct CDR3 sequences, about 24% seen once; the top ten hold roughly 8%. The specimen was CD8+ T cells from PBMCs. The receptors were gathered from a human donor in good health (CMV status not recorded). Some clones in this sample may be carry-over from other donors' samples.

The genes are TRBV29-1 and TRBJ1-1, with a tentative D call TRBD1 (5 bases). Per germline, CDR1 SQVTM and CDR2 ANQGSEA. The CDR3 is 11 residues long. Trimming cost V 4 bases and J 6 bases, with 9 bases left between them. CDR3 bases: TGCAGCGTTGCTGCAGGGTCTGAAGCTTTCTTT. Protein sequence: CSVAAGSEAFF.

This sequence joins TRBV7-9 and TRBJ1-1, with a weak D call TRBD1 (5 bases). This CDR3 has 15 amino acids. Germline V gene data show CDR1 as SEHNR and CDR2 as FQNEAQ (reference sequence). V gave up 10 bases and J gave up 3 bases, with 21 bases separating them. The CDR3 DNA is TGTGCCACCCCCCCTGGGCAGGGCCAAGACACTGAAGCTTTCTTT. Protein sequence: CATPPGQGQDTEAFF.

This clonotype was counted a few times. V usage is TRBV11-1 and J usage is TRBJ2-1; D not resolved. Germline loops: CDR1 SGHAT, CDR2 FQDESV (reference sequence). The CDR3 has 14 residues. Trimming stripped 4 bases from V and 3 bases from J, with 10 bases between. CDR3 sequence: CASSYPGFYNEQFF. The CDR3 DNA is TGTGCCAGCAGCTACCCGGGTTTCTACAATGAGCAGTTCTTC.

This clonotype has a handful of counts. The genes are TRBV12-5 and TRBJ1-1; D unclear. Germline assignment: CDR1 LGHNT and CDR2 FRNRAP. This CDR3 has 12 amino acids. V dropped 7 bases and J dropped 5 bases, with 11 bases sitting between them. CDR3 DNA: TGTGCTAGTGAAATCCTGGGGACTGAAGCTTTCTTT. This translates into CASEILGTEAFF.

Of note for this clonotype: This likely comes from a read error, as the CDR3 has no conserved phenylalanine or tryptophan at its end. The chain is built from TRBV5-1 and TRBJ1-1, with 11 bases matching TRBD1. V trimming: 0 bases; J trimming: 4 bases; junction bases outside the gene matches: 8. CDR3 length: 17 amino acids. In germline, CDR1 is SGHRS, CDR2 YFSETQ. CDR3 protein: CASSLVGTGGVGTEAFS. DNA for the CDR3: TGCGCCAGCAGCTTGGTCGGGACAGGGGGGGTCGGCACTGAAGCTTTCTCT.

The chain couples TRBV2 to TRBJ2-7; D is unresolved. The germline gives CDR1 SNHLY, CDR2 FYNNEI. This CDR3 has 12 amino acids. The V and J ends lost 1 base and 2 bases respectively, with 3 bases between them. CDR3 residues: CASSEGTYEQYV. The CDR3 nucleotides are TGTGCCAGCAGTGAAGGGACCTACGAGCAGTACGTC.

The sample holds a few counts of this clonotype. This CDR3 is CASSLGRQGNQPQHF. CDR3 nucleotides: TGTGCCAGCAGTTTGGGAAGACAGGGTAACCAGCCCCAGCATTTT. V and J are TRBV6-6 and TRBJ1-5; 7 nucleotides agree with TRBD1. CDR1 is MNHNY and CDR2 is SVGAGI in the germline V gene (reference sequence). The CDR3 length is 15 residues. Unmatched junction bases numbered 10, after V lost 4 bases and J lost 7 bases.

This clonotype was found many times. This chain uses TRBV6-2 or TRBV6-3 with TRBJ2-7; a weak D match, TRBD1 (5 bases). The V gene lost 6 bases and the J gene lost 2 bases, with 17 bases spanning the gap. Germline CDR1 MNHEY, CDR2 SVGEGT. This CDR3 is 15 amino acids long. DNA for the CDR3: TGTGCCAGCAGCTCTGACAGCCTAGGGGCCTACGAGCAGTACGTC. It translates to CASSSDSLGAYEQYV.

The chain employs TRBV25-1 and TRBJ1-5; TRBD1 is a possible D gene (6 bases). Germline CDR1 MGHDK, CDR2 SYGVNS. The CDR3 has 14 residues. V was shortened by 3 bases and J by 6 bases, with 12 bases between the two germline ends. CDR3 sequence (DNA): TGTGCCAGCAGTGAGTACAGGGAAAGTCAGCCCCAGCATTTT. Its translation is CASSEYRESQPQHF.

The chain couples TRBV18 to TRBJ2-2, with TRBD2 as a possible D gene (5 bases). Trimming stripped 3 bases from V and 10 bases from J, with 12 bases between. Germline V gives CDR1 KGHSH, CDR2 LQKENI. The CDR3 sequence is 13 residues long. Here the CDR3 reads CASSPWTEEELFF. The CDR3 DNA reads TGTGCCAGCTCACCGTGGACGGAGGAGGAGCTGTTTTTT.

This clonotype was observed a few times. The V gene is TRBV29-1, the J gene TRBJ2-1; TRBD2 aligns across 15 bases. The CDR3 contains 18 residues. Unmatched junction bases numbered 6, after V lost 3 bases and J lost 0 bases. Germline V gene data show CDR1 as SQVTM and CDR2 as ANQGSEA. CDR3 region: CSVEGLAGGARSYNEQFF. CDR3 DNA: TGCAGCGTTGAGGGACTAGCGGGGGGCGCCCGCTCCTACAATGAGCAGTTCTTC.

This clonotype was seen a few times. The gene calls are TRBV10-2 and TRBJ1-2, with D maybe TRBD1 (6 bases). CDR1 and CDR2 (germline): WSHSY, SAAADI. V lost 4 bases, J lost 0 bases, and 18 bases lay in between. The CDR3 length is 17 residues. The CDR3: CASSGYHSGAPNYGYTF. In nucleotides, the CDR3 is TGCGCCAGCAGTGGATACCATTCGGGGGCTCCTAACTATGGCTACACCTTC.

The chain recombines TRBV20-1 with TRBJ2-7; D remains ambiguous. The germline V and J ends were trimmed by 3 bases and 0 bases, with 15 bases remaining between them. The CDR3 extends over 15 amino acids. Germline V gene lookup returns CDR1 DFQATT and CDR2 SNEGSKA (reference sequence). CDR3 nucleotide sequence: TGCAGTGCTAGTGTGCCAGGATATAGCTCCTACGAGCAGTACGTC. This encodes CSASVPGYSSYEQYV.

The chain's CDR3 is CASSQDREVGTYEQYF. The CDR3 DNA follows: TGTGCCAGCAGCCAAGATAGGGAGGTCGGTACCTACGAGCAGTACTTC. The chain uses TRBV4-2 and TRBJ2-7; perhaps TRBD2 as D (6 bases). The CDR3 loop spans 16 amino acids. Germline V CDR1 and CDR2: LGHNA, YNFKEQ. The ends were cut back, 0 bases at V and 2 bases at J, with 14 bases in the middle.

The rearrangement uses TRBV24-1 and TRBJ2-2; D is uncertain. Germline loops: CDR1 KGHDR, CDR2 SFDVKD. Trimming took off 4 bases at V and 0 bases at J, with 8 bases between the two ends. The CDR3 is made up of 15 amino acids. The chain's CDR3 is CATSEGLANTGELFF. The CDR3 nucleotides are TGTGCCACCAGTGAGGGCCTAGCGAACACCGGGGAGCTGTTTTTT.

The chain carries TRBV10-2 and TRBJ2-7, with 9 bases lining up with TRBD1. The junction had 11 bases not matched to a gene; V was cut back by 3 bases and J by 5 bases. Germline CDR1 WSHSY, CDR2 SAAADI. The CDR3 is 16 residues long. This chain's CDR3 is CASSETGTGRPHEQYV. In nucleotides, the CDR3 is TGCGCCAGCAGTGAAACCGGGACAGGGAGACCCCACGAGCAGTACGTC.

This sequence joins TRBV28 and TRBJ1-5; the match to TRBD1 covers 9 bases. The V gene's germline CDR1 is MDHEN and CDR2 SYDVKM. V shed 5 bases and J 7 bases; nucleotides not matched to a gene: 6. The CDR3 totals 14 residues. DNA of the CDR3: TGTGCCAGCAGTACCGGGACAGGGTTACAGCCCCAGCATTTT. As protein: CASSTGTGLQPQHF.

This clonotype showed up just a few times. The V call is TRBV9, the J call TRBJ2-1; 8 bases fit TRBD2. The germline V gene has CDR1 SGDLS and CDR2 YYNGEE. Trimming cost V 0 bases and J 6 bases; bases outside gene matches: 5. The CDR3 runs to 15 residues. CDR3 DNA: TGTGCCAGCAGCGTAGAATTAGCGGGGATCAATGAGCAGTTCTTC. Its translation is CASSVELAGINEQFF.